This record covers a single TCR beta chain. The specificity of this receptor is unknown. Base-call qualities are not available, and no considerably larger clone is one nucleotide away. Read against the paper, the sample's treatment or condition label means: allogeneic hematopoietic cell transplantation with graft depleted of TCRalphabeta T cells and CD19 B cells. TCRalphabeta/CD19-depleted allogeneic hematopoietic cell grafts were given to the transplant recipients, all of whom were children. The sample belongs to a study of T-cell reconstitution after alpha-beta-depleted transplantation in children (TCRdb year 2016). For the wider study: Using TCR repertoire profiling, the study quantitatively followed how T-cell immune reconstitution unfolded in children after TCRalphabeta/CD19-depleted allogeneic hematopoietic cell transplantation.

V is trimmed back by 0 bases and J by 4 bases, and the junction contains 4 bases that no gene match accounts for. The CDR3 measures 16 amino acids from cysteine to phenylalanine. CDR3 DNA only is kept here, 48 bases in frame from base 1. CDR1 and CDR2, per the germline V gene, are SGHRS and YFSETQ. Overall study outcomes, separate from this receptor: The apparently early recovery of alphabetaT-cell counts about two months after transplant reportedly depended on only several hundred rapidly expanded clones that came from non-depleted graft cells. Over subsequent months, a decline in hyperexpanded clone frequencies was noted, and after one year, T-cell counts and TCRbeta diversity were mostly ascribed to newly produced T cells. In some patients, the high TCRbeta diversity seen at day 60 was put down to recipient T cells and intrathymic progenitors that had survived conditioning.

The library was obtained by PCR. These reads were obtained on an Illumina HiSeq 2500. TCR library preparation used molecular barcoding, with unique molecular identifiers applied to normalize quantification of the TCRbeta repertoire. Using fastp at Q25 and MiXCR, TCRdb reprocessed the public reads and kept productive beta chains. Each CDR3 protein gets just one entry, which takes the most common genes and DNA from the rows behind it. In this sample the table shows 120,000 to 150,000 distinct CDR3 sequences, 8.5% to 10% of which occur a single time. 15% to 20% of the sample lies in the top ten. Rearrangement joined TRBV5-1 to TRBJ2-1; 10 bases in the junction line up with TRBD2. Sequencing was performed on PBMCs, mostly from graft donor cells, taken 180 days after TCRalphabeta/CD19-depleted stem cell transplant. The sequence derives from a female patient aged 2-9 years who had a stem cell transplant for congenital amegakaryocytic thrombocytopenia, so the T cells may come from the graft donor. The DNA is TGCGCCAGCAGCTTGGTGGGGACTAGCGCGTACAATGAGCAGTTCTTC. Its translation reads: CASSLVGTSAYNEQFF. Beyond the CDR3, the reference TRBV5-1 and TRBJ2-1 genes provide the residues; the full variable domain reads: KAGVTQTPRYLIKTRGQQVTLSCSPISGHRSVSWYQQTPGQGLQFLFEYFSETQRNKGNFPGRFSGRQFSNSRSEMNVSTLELGDSALYLCASSLVGTSAYNEQFFGPGTRLTVL.